These T cell receptor beta chains were read from a single sample in a study of blood T cell repertoires in COVID-19. The repertoire was sequenced with immunoSEQ multiplex PCR; TCRdb's copy has only in-frame clones and lacks some. Of some 46,000 clones listed, around 87% are singletons. The sample was peripheral blood. The receptors originated from a human donor in a cohort sampled during active COVID-19. The CDR3 runs from the conserved cysteine through the conserved F or W. Each record gives: clone size, CDR3 length, V gene, D gene, J gene, CDR3 DNA, CDR3 protein. A D gene is named only where the DNA matches it firmly. Some rows mark clone size as missing; the rest say once, few, many or name a class of expanded clone.

once,16,TRBV5-1,TRBD2,TRBJ2-2,TGCGCCAGCAGCCCCACTGGGCGGGAGGGGGCCGGGGAGCTGTTTTTT,CASSPTGREGAGELFF
-,13,TRBV28,-,TRBJ2-1,TGTGCCAGCAGTTTATCAGGATACAATGAGCAGTTCTTC,CASSLSGYNEQFF
-,14,TRBV24-1,-,TRBJ2-1,TGTGCCACCAGTGATTGGGGGGGCTCCAATGAGCAGTTCTTC,CATSDWGGSNEQFF
-,16,TRBV19,-,TRBJ2-6,TGTGCCAGTAGTATAGGACTTCTCTCTGGGGCCAACGTCCTGACTTTC,CASSIGLLSGANVLTF
-,18,TRBV5-4,-,TRBJ1-1,TGTGCCAGCAGCCCGGGGACTGGGCGGGGAGGGTTGAACACTGAAGCTTTCTTT,CASSPGTGRGGLNTEAFF
-,15,TRBV7-6,TRBD2,TRBJ2-1,TGTGCCAGCAGCTTAGCGGGACTAGCGGGAGATGAGCAGTTCTTC,CASSLAGLAGDEQFF
-,16,TRBV14,TRBD1,TRBJ1-4,TGTGCCAGCAGCCCCGCCCTCCGGACAGGGTATGAAAAACTGTTTTTT,CASSPALRTGYEKLFF
-,15,TRBV6-2/TRBV6-3,-,TRBJ2-1,TGTGCCAGCAGTTTATGGAGACTCGCCATTAATGAGCAGTTCTTC,CASSLWRLAINEQFF
once,16,TRBV28,-,TRBJ2-5,TGTGCCAGCAGTGGCGGTTGGACTCGGGGGAGGGAGACCCAGTACTTC,CASSGGWTRGRETQYF
-,12,TRBV2,-,TRBJ2-3,TGTGCCAGCAGCCTACAGGAGGATACGCAGTATTTT,CASSLQEDTQYF